Detailed here is one T cell receptor (beta chain). The CDR3 sequence is 13 residues long. The J segment lost 2 bases and the V segment lost 1 base, leaving 2 bases of the junction unmatched. Germline lookup yields CDR1 DFQATT and CDR2 SNEGSKA (reference sequence). The sample originates from a study of patients and donors after allogeneic stem cell transplantation. TCRdb independently ran MiXCR on the RT-PCR reads; one entry per CDR3 protein. This sample carries some 31,000 distinct CDR3 sequences, 35% to 40% of them seen once, and the ten largest clones take around 80%. This TCR came from a human donor who was either an allogeneic HSCT recipient or a stem cell or donor lymphocyte infusion donor (not recorded which). It is not recorded whose cells these are; they may come from a transplant donor. The chain is built from TRBV20-1 and TRBJ2-7, with 7 bases lining up with TRBD1. Sequenced material: blood, either unsorted or a sorted T cell fraction (not recorded which). The CDR3 DNA sequence: TGCAGTGCTAGAGGGGGACAGCCCTACGAGCAGTACTTC. This gives the protein CSARGGQPYEQYF.